These 17 T cell receptor beta chains were sequenced from one sample in a study of vaccination and CD4 T cells after COVID-19. Cultured CD4+ T-cell DNA underwent Oncomine TCR Beta short-read sequencing. TCRdb reprocessed the PCR reads with MiXCR, giving one entry per CDR3 protein. The repertoire consists of about 10,000 distinct CDR3 sequences, with 48% occurring once and the leading ten covering approximately 8%. For these receptors, no antigen is known. Treatment meaning: approximately 9-day PBMC culture with coronavirus spike peptide pools or control peptides (ViraFEST assay). Sequenced sample: CD4+ T cells from blood, cultured in vitro. These receptors came from a human donor who had recovered from COVID-19.

The V call is TRBV12-3 or TRBV12-4, the J call TRBJ1-1; the D gene is possibly TRBD1 (5 bases). This CDR3 comprises 14 residues. Trimming stripped 8 bases from V and 4 bases from J, with 17 bases between. CDR3 protein: CASGGGGRTTEAFF. The DNA of the CDR3 is TGTGCCAGCGGGGGTGGTGGGAGGACCACTGAAGCTTTCTTT.

The chain recombines TRBV12-3 or TRBV12-4 with TRBJ2-5, with D possibly being TRBD1 or TRBD2 (5 bases each). V lost 4 bases and J lost 1, with 13 bases in between. The CDR3 loop spans 15 amino acids. Here the CDR3 reads CASSSSGTLQETQYF. The CDR3 coding sequence is TGTGCCAGCAGTTCCTCCGGGACGCTCCAAGAGACCCAGTACTTC.

This clonotype was picked up a small number of times. This CDR3 is CASSLPPGEGSPLHF. The CDR3 nucleotides read TGTGCCAGCAGCTTGCCGCCAGGGGAAGGGTCACCCCTCCACTTT. This sequence joins TRBV5-4 and TRBJ1-6; D possibly corresponds to TRBD1 (6 bases). From germline, CDR1 is SGHNT and CDR2 YYREEE (reference sequence). V was cut by 1 base and J by 10 bases, with 15 bases left in between. This CDR3 spans 15 amino acids.

The rearrangement uses TRBV6-1 and TRBJ2-7, with D perhaps matching TRBD2 (6 bases). The CDR3 is 17 residues long. Germline V gene lookup returns CDR1 MNHNS and CDR2 SASEGT. The V end lost 3 bases, the J end lost 0 bases, and 18 bases lay between the germline ends. CDR3 nucleotides: TGTGCCAGCAGTGATTTGGGACTCCATAGGAGCTCCTACGAGCAGTACTTC. Its protein product is CASSDLGLHRSSYEQYF.

By share, this clonotype ranks as medium-sized. The chain has TRBV20-1 and TRBJ1-2; D is uncertain. The V gene's germline CDR1 is DFQATT and CDR2 SNEGSKA (reference sequence). V dropped 0 bases and J dropped 0 bases, with 11 bases sitting between them. The CDR3 consists of 15 residues. The CDR3: CSARDQENSNYGYTF. Written as DNA, the CDR3 is TGCAGTGCTAGAGATCAGGAGAACTCTAACTATGGCTACACCTTC.

The J gene is TRBJ2-5, the V gene TRBV30; D perhaps matches TRBD2 (7 bases). The CDR3 consists of 15 residues. Trimming took 0 bases from V and 4 from J, leaving 15 bases between them. CDR1 and CDR2 from the germline V gene are GTSNPN and SVGIG (reference sequence). The CDR3 loop reads CAWSVGGARRETQYF. The CDR3 DNA sequence: TGTGCCTGGAGTGTAGGGGGGGCGAGGAGAGAGACCCAGTACTTC. Full variable domain (rest looked up from reference TRBV30 and TRBJ2-5): SQTIHQWPATLVQPVGSPLSLECTVEGTSNPNLYWYRQAAGRGLQLLFYSVGIGQISSEVPQNLSASRPQDRQFILSSKKLLLSDSGFYLCAWSVGGARRETQYFGPGTRLLVL.

The chain links TRBV7-9 to TRBJ1-1, with D unresolved. V lost 0 bases, J lost 7 bases, and 6 bases lay in between. Germline assignment: CDR1 SEHNR and CDR2 FQNEAQ (reference sequence). The CDR3 consists of 12 residues. In DNA form, the CDR3 reads TGTGCCAGCAGCTTAGCGGGGTTTGAAGCTTTCTTT. Protein: CASSLAGFEAFF.

This clonotype was seen once. The rearrangement uses TRBV29-1 and TRBJ1-2; no clear D gene. Per the germline V gene, CDR1 is SQVTM and CDR2 is ANQGSEA. V lost 3 bases and J 4 bases, leaving 9 bases between the germline ends. CDR3 length equals 12 residues. The CDR3 sequence: CSVERQAYGYTF. CDR3 in DNA: TGCAGCGTTGAGCGGCAGGCCTATGGCTACACCTTC.

The rearrangement uses TRBV24-1 and TRBJ2-1; maybe TRBD1 (6 bases). In germline, CDR1 is KGHDR, CDR2 SFDVKD. This CDR3 has 16 residues. V was trimmed by 4 bases and J by 0 bases, leaving 12 bases between them. CDR3 in DNA: TGTGCCACCAGTGAGCCAGACAGGCACTCCTACAATGAGCAGTTCTTC. It encodes CATSEPDRHSYNEQFF.

This clonotype was found a few times. This rearrangement joins TRBV20-1 to TRBJ1-5; D unresolved. The CDR3 covers 14 residues. Germline CDR1 DFQATT, CDR2 SNEGSKA (reference sequence). Deletions cut 0 bases from V and 3 bases from J, with 9 bases between. CDR3 amino acids: CSARDRRYNQPQHF. CDR3 DNA sequence: TGCAGTGCTAGAGATAGGCGGTACAATCAGCCCCAGCATTTT.

This clonotype is judged large. This rearrangement joins TRBV20-1 to TRBJ1-2, with no clear D. CDR1 is DFQATT and CDR2 is SNEGSKA in the germline V gene (reference sequence). There are 12 residues in the CDR3. The germline V and J ends were trimmed by 6 bases and 4 bases, with 12 bases remaining between them. The CDR3 sequence is CSALDNSYGYTF. CDR3 DNA: TGCAGTGCCCTCGACAATTCCTATGGCTACACCTTC.

The J gene is TRBJ1-1, the V gene TRBV10-3; D is possibly TRBD1 (6 bases). Trimming shortened V by 1 base and J by 6 bases, and 12 bases separated the two germline ends. CDR3 size: 14 residues. Germline CDR1 reads ENHRY; CDR2 reads SYGVKD. CDR3 in amino acids: CAISEFGQQAEAFF. The DNA for the CDR3 is TGTGCCATCAGTGAGTTCGGACAGCAGGCTGAAGCTTTCTTT.

This clonotype is medium-sized by share. V usage is TRBV12-3 or TRBV12-4 and J usage is TRBJ1-6, with TRBD1 matching 7 bases. The CDR3 runs to 16 residues. V shed 1 base and J 7 bases; nucleotides not matched to a gene: 7. The CDR3 region has the DNA TGTGCCAGCAGTTTAGAGGGGGCGGGCAGCAATTCACCCCTCCACTTT. As protein: CASSLEGAGSNSPLHF.

The V and J genes are TRBV12-3 or TRBV12-4 and TRBJ1-6; D might be TRBD1 (6 bases). V lost 5 bases and J 10 bases, leaving 12 bases between the germline ends. The CDR3 totals 13 residues. The CDR3 spells CASSLRTVSPLHF. In DNA form, the CDR3 reads TGTGCCAGCAGTCTGAGGACAGTCTCACCCCTCCACTTT.

This sequence joins TRBV24-1 and TRBJ2-5; D might be TRBD1 or TRBD2, each matching 6 bases. The V end was cut by 4 bases, the J end by 5 bases, with 10 bases between. This CDR3 is built from 13 residues. Germline CDR1 reads KGHDR; CDR2 reads SFDVKD. The DNA of the CDR3 is TGTGCCACCAGTGACGGGGGCGAGGAGACCCAGTACTTC. Its protein product is CATSDGGEETQYF.

The chain has TRBV24-1 and TRBJ2-3; maybe TRBD1 (6 bases). The germline V and J ends were trimmed by 4 bases and 2 bases, with 9 bases remaining between them. The V gene's germline CDR1 is KGHDR and CDR2 SFDVKD. The CDR3 runs to 14 residues. The CDR3 protein is CATSEDSSTDTQYF. CDR3 coding DNA: TGTGCCACCAGTGAGGACAGCTCCACAGATACGCAGTATTTT.

The rearrangement joins TRBV18 to TRBJ1-6, with D possibly TRBD1 on 5 matching bases. This CDR3 contains 14 residues. Trimming took off 3 bases at V and 10 bases at J, with 13 bases between the two ends. The germline V gene encodes CDR1 KGHSH and CDR2 LQKENI. The CDR3 here is CASSPSQGRSPLHF. CDR3 sequence (DNA): TGTGCCAGCTCACCTTCCCAGGGTAGGTCACCCCTCCACTTT. The variable domain in full, with the rest retrieved from reference TRBV18 and TRBJ1-6, is NAGVMQNPRHLVRRRGQEARLRCSPMKGHSHVYWYRQLPEEGLKFMVYLQKENIIDESGMPKERFSAEFPKEGPSILRIQQVVRGDSAAYFCASSPSQGRSPLHFGNGTRLTVT.